The 25 T cell receptor beta chains below come from one sample, sequenced in a study of T cell changes during pregnancy in multiple sclerosis. The assay was immunoSEQ multiplex PCR, and TCRdb's table has in-frame clones only and misses some. The table has tens of thousands of clones, about 91% seen once. The source material was CD8+ T cells from peripheral blood mononuclear cells, sampled before pregnancy. The source is a female donor with multiple sclerosis, enrolled in a pregnancy study.

The V call is TRBV4-1, the J call TRBJ2-2; possible D gene TRBD2, 6 bases. The CDR3 loop spans 16 amino acids. Germline V gene sequence: CDR1 MGHRA, CDR2 YSYEKL. Trimming shortened V by 5 bases and J by 0 bases, and 13 bases separated the two germline ends. The CDR3: CASSGSAGTNTGELFF. CDR3 nucleotides: TGCGCCAGCAGCGGGAGTGCGGGGACGAACACCGGGGAGCTGTTTTTT.

This CDR3 is CASSALSTSHYGYTF. In nucleotides, the CDR3 is TGTGCCAGCAGTGCCCTATCGACATCGCACTATGGCTACACCTTC. V gene TRBV28 combines with J gene TRBJ1-2, with D hard to call. Trimming took 5 bases from V and 3 from J, leaving 16 bases between them. This CDR3 spans 15 amino acids. Germline-derived CDR1 and CDR2 are MDHEN and SYDVKM.

V gene TRBV19 combines with J gene TRBJ1-2; 9 nucleotides align to TRBD1. V was pared by 9 bases and J by 4 bases, with 15 bases of the junction left unmatched. CDR3 length equals 16 residues. From germline, CDR1 is LNHDA and CDR2 SQIVND (reference sequence). The CDR3 reads CASAERQGEYVYGYTF. CDR3 nucleotides: TGTGCCAGCGCGGAGAGACAGGGGGAATACGTCTATGGCTACACCTTC.

This sequence joins TRBV7-2 and TRBJ2-5, with 9 bases fitting TRBD2. Losses at the gene ends were 8 bases for V and 5 bases for J; bases not matched to a gene: 9. The CDR3 is 14 amino acids. Germline-derived CDR1 and CDR2 are SGHTA and FQGNSA. CDR3 in DNA: TGTGCCAGCTCAGGCGGGGGGGCCGCGGAGACCCAGTACTTC. Translating gives CASSGGGAAETQYF.

V usage is TRBV7-8 and J usage is TRBJ2-5; a possible D gene is TRBD1 (6 bases). This CDR3 is 14 amino acids long. V was cut by 3 bases and J by 1 base, with 9 bases left in between. Germline CDR1 reads SGHVS; CDR2 reads FQNEAQ. The CDR3 nucleotides are TGTGCCAGCAGCTTTCCGGACAGCCAAGAGACCCAGTACTTC. Protein sequence: CASSFPDSQETQYF. The whole variable domain, filled in from reference TRBV7-8 and TRBJ2-5, reads GAGVSQSPRYKVAKRGQDVALRCDPISGHVSLFWYQQALGQGPEFLTYFQNEAQLDKSGLPSDRFFAERPEGSVSTLKIQRTQQEDSAVYLCASSFPDSQETQYFGPGTRLLVL.

In this sample, this clone turned up a few times. The chain joins TRBV9 to TRBJ2-5; TRBD2 matches 8 bases. CDR3 size: 17 residues. The trim removed 3 bases at V and 0 bases at J, leaving 10 bases unmatched. Germline V lookup: CDR1 SGDLS, CDR2 YYNGEE. In DNA, the CDR3 is TGTGCCAGCAGCGATCCCAGCGGGGGAGCGTACCAAGAGACCCAGTACTTC. Translated: CASSDPSGGAYQETQYF.

V gene TRBV7-2 combines with J gene TRBJ1-1; D gene uncertain. With 1 base removed from V and 1 base from J, the gap between germline ends came to 10 bases. This CDR3 has 15 amino acids. CDR1 and CDR2 from the germline V gene are SGHTA and FQGNSA. The CDR3 DNA reads TGTGCCAGCAGCTTAGTCCGGAGTACGAACACTGAAGCTTTCTTT. Translated, it gives CASSLVRSTNTEAFF.

The V gene is TRBV7-8, the J gene TRBJ2-7, with D possibly matching TRBD1 (6 bases). There are 14 residues in the CDR3. Germline V lookup: CDR1 SGHVS, CDR2 FQNEAQ. The germline V and J ends were trimmed by 5 bases and 0 bases, with 11 bases remaining between them. Here the CDR3 DNA reads TGTGCCAGCAGCCAGACACAGGGCTCCTACGAGCAGTACTTC. This translates into CASSQTQGSYEQYF.

CDR3 nucleotides: TGTGCCAGCAGGAAGGGGTACACTGAAGCTTTCTTT. Translation gives CASRKGYTEAFF. This sequence joins TRBV6-1 and TRBJ1-1, with D perhaps matching TRBD1 (5 bases). Trimming removed 6 bases at V and 3 bases at J, with 8 bases between. Germline CDR1 MNHNS, CDR2 SASEGT. The CDR3 is 12 residues long.

In this sample, this clone turned up once. The genes are TRBV5-4 and TRBJ1-3; a possible D gene is TRBD1 (5 bases). Germline V gene lookup returns CDR1 SGHNT and CDR2 YYREEE (reference sequence). V was clipped by 1 base and J by 1 base, with 9 bases between them. The CDR3 contains 15 residues. CDR3 residues: CASSLLGASGNTIYF. DNA for the CDR3: TGTGCCAGCAGCTTGTTAGGGGCATCTGGAAACACCATATATTTT. Variable domain in full (rest from reference TRBV5-4 and TRBJ1-3): ETGVTQSPTHLIKTRGQQVTLRCSSQSGHNTVSWYQQALGQGPQFIFQYYREEENGRGNFPPRFSGLQFPNYSSELNVNALELDDSALYLCASSLLGASGNTIYFGEGSWLTVV.

This chain connects TRBV9 to TRBJ1-1, with 12 positions matching TRBD1. Germline assignment: CDR1 SGDLS and CDR2 YYNGEE. This CDR3 is 15 amino acids long. J gave up 5 bases and V 3 bases, and 5 bases lay outside the gene matches. CDR3 sequence (DNA): TGTGCCAGCAGCGCACGGGGACAGGGGGCGACTGAAGCTTTCTTT. Encoded protein: CASSARGQGATEAFF.

In DNA, the CDR3 is TGTGCCAGCAGCTCACCGAACAGGGATAATTCACCCCTCCACTTT. It yields the protein CASSSPNRDNSPLHF. The genes are TRBV9 and TRBJ1-6, with D tentatively TRBD1 (6 bases). Germline CDR1 reads SGDLS; CDR2 reads YYNGEE. The V end lost 4 bases, the J end lost 5 bases, and 13 bases lay between the germline ends. The CDR3 is 15 amino acids. Full variable domain (remainder filled in from reference TRBV9 and TRBJ1-6): DSGVTQTPKHLITATGQRVTLRCSPRSGDLSVYWYQQSLDQGLQFLIQYYNGEERAKGNILERFSAQQFPDLHSELNLSSLELGDSALYFCASSSPNRDNSPLHFGNGTRLTVT.

CDR3: CASSDWGDDSNQPQHF. The CDR3 region has the DNA TGTGCCAGCAGTGACTGGGGGGATGATAGCAATCAGCCCCAGCATTTT. The rearrangement joins TRBV6-4 to TRBJ1-5, with D tentatively TRBD1 (5 bases). This CDR3 has 16 amino acids. Trimming took 1 base from V and 0 from J, leaving 10 bases between them. Germline assignment: CDR1 MRHNA and CDR2 SNTAGT.

The CDR3, as DNA: TGCGCCAGCAGCTTGGAGGTGCCGGGACTAGCGGGGGGCCCACAAGAGACCCAGTACTTC. Translating gives CASSLEVPGLAGGPQETQYF. The chain combines TRBV5-1 with TRBJ2-5; 15 positions match TRBD2. J was trimmed by 2 bases and V by 0 bases; bases with no gene match: 11. Germline V CDR1 and CDR2: SGHRS, YFSETQ. The CDR3 has 20 amino acids.

The CDR3 spells CASRTGSSYEQYF. The CDR3 region has the DNA TGTGCCAGCAGAACAGGGAGCTCCTACGAGCAGTACTTC. The genes are TRBV6-5 and TRBJ2-7, with a tentative D call TRBD1 (6 bases). The CDR3 contains 13 residues. The V and J ends lost 6 bases and 0 bases respectively, with 9 bases between them. The V gene's germline CDR1 is MNHEY and CDR2 SVGAGI.

This clone was seen only once. The chain links TRBV13 to TRBJ2-2; maybe TRBD1 (6 bases). This CDR3 region has 14 residues. CDR1 and CDR2 (germline): PRHDT, FYEKMQ (reference sequence). V was trimmed by 5 bases and J by 7 bases, leaving 14 bases between them. The CDR3 DNA reads as TGTGCCAGCAGCCTCCACAGGGTAGGCGGGGAGCTGTTTTTT. Its protein is CASSLHRVGGELFF. Full variable domain (outside the CDR3, taken from reference TRBV13 and TRBJ2-2): AAGVIQSPRHLIKEKRETATLKCYPIPRHDTVYWYQQGPGQDPQFLISFYEKMQSDKGSIPDRFSAQQFSDYHSELNMSSLELGDSALYFCASSLHRVGGELFFGEGSRLTVL.

The V call is TRBV11-1, the J call TRBJ1-1; D not certain. CDR3 length: 15 amino acids. V gave up 7 bases and J gave up 0 bases, with 15 bases separating them. Germline V gives CDR1 SGHAT, CDR2 FQDESV (reference sequence). CDR3 residues: CASTSEAYMNTEAFF. CDR3 nucleotides: TGTGCCAGCACCTCGGAGGCCTACATGAACACTGAAGCTTTCTTT. The entire variable domain, with the rest obtained from reference TRBV11-1 and TRBJ1-1, is as follows: EAEVAQSPRYKITEKSQAVAFWCDPISGHATLYWYRQILGQGPELLVQFQDESVVDDSQLPKDRFSAERLKGVDSTLKIQPAELGDSAMYLCASTSEAYMNTEAFFGQGTRLTVV.

The chain recombines TRBV6-5 with TRBJ2-7, with D possibly being TRBD2 (5 bases). CDR1 is MNHEY, CDR2 SVGAGI, per germline. CDR3 length: 14 amino acids. Trimming cost V 4 bases and J 3 bases, with 13 bases left between them. This CDR3 is CASSSGTLSYEQYF. CDR3 DNA: TGTGCCAGCAGTTCGGGAACTCTCAGCTACGAGCAGTACTTC.

The V call is TRBV10-1, the J call TRBJ2-7; D may be TRBD1 (6 bases). The CDR3 has 14 residues. Between the trimmed V and J ends, which lost 0 bases and 5 bases, there was a span of 11 bases. From germline, CDR1 is WNHNN and CDR2 SYGVQD (reference sequence). The CDR3 sequence: CASSESVQGHEQYF. For the CDR3, the DNA is TGCGCCAGCAGTGAGTCGGTACAGGGCCACGAGCAGTACTTC.

This chain links TRBV6-1 with TRBJ1-5; 9 bases map to TRBD1. Germline V gene data show CDR1 as MNHNS and CDR2 as SASEGT. With 5 bases clipped from V and 3 bases from J, the junction kept 5 bases outside the gene matches. This CDR3 has 15 residues. The CDR3 nucleotides are TGTGCCAGCAGTACCGGGACAGGGATCAATCAGCCCCAGCATTTT. Protein: CASSTGTGINQPQHF.

V and J are TRBV28 and TRBJ2-7, with D unresolved. Trimming cost V 8 bases and J 2 bases, with 13 bases left between them. There are 13 residues in the CDR3. CDR1 is MDHEN, CDR2 SYDVKM, per germline. The CDR3: CASDKGIAYEQYF. The CDR3 nucleotides are TGTGCCAGCGACAAAGGTATAGCCTACGAGCAGTACTTC.

This chain links TRBV27 with TRBJ2-5, with 9 nucleotides matching TRBD2. V shed 5 bases and J 5 bases; nucleotides not matched to a gene: 9. Germline CDR1 MNHEY, CDR2 SMNVEV (reference sequence). The CDR3 length is 15 residues. The CDR3 sequence is CASSPGTSFRETQYF. In nucleotides, the CDR3 is TGTGCCAGCAGTCCCGGGACTAGCTTTAGGGAGACCCAGTACTTC.

This rearrangement joins TRBV6-4 to TRBJ2-1, with 8 positions matching TRBD1. Germline V gene sequence: CDR1 MRHNA, CDR2 SNTAGT. Trimming cost V 2 bases and J 2 bases; bases outside gene matches: 2. The CDR3 loop spans 15 amino acids. The CDR3 loop is CASSDGTGTYNEQFF. CDR3 coding DNA: TGTGCCAGCAGTGACGGGACAGGAACCTACAATGAGCAGTTCTTC.

The genes are TRBV27 and TRBJ2-1; D gene uncertain. Germline CDR1 is MNHEY and CDR2 is SMNVEV (reference sequence). Trimming took off 2 bases at V and 8 bases at J, with 10 bases between the two ends. The CDR3 runs 13 residues. As DNA, the CDR3 is TGTGCCAGCAGTTTAATGTTGGGCCATGAGCAGTTCTTC. It yields the protein CASSLMLGHEQFF.

The gene calls are TRBV7-9 and TRBJ1-6; perhaps TRBD1 as D (6 bases). Deletions cut 4 bases from V and 8 bases from J, with 12 bases between. The CDR3 totals 14 residues. Germline-derived CDR1 and CDR2 are SEHNR and FQNEAQ (reference sequence). The CDR3 sequence is CASSSPGQYSPLHF. Written as DNA, the CDR3 is TGTGCCAGCAGCTCCCCAGGACAGTATTCACCCCTCCACTTT.